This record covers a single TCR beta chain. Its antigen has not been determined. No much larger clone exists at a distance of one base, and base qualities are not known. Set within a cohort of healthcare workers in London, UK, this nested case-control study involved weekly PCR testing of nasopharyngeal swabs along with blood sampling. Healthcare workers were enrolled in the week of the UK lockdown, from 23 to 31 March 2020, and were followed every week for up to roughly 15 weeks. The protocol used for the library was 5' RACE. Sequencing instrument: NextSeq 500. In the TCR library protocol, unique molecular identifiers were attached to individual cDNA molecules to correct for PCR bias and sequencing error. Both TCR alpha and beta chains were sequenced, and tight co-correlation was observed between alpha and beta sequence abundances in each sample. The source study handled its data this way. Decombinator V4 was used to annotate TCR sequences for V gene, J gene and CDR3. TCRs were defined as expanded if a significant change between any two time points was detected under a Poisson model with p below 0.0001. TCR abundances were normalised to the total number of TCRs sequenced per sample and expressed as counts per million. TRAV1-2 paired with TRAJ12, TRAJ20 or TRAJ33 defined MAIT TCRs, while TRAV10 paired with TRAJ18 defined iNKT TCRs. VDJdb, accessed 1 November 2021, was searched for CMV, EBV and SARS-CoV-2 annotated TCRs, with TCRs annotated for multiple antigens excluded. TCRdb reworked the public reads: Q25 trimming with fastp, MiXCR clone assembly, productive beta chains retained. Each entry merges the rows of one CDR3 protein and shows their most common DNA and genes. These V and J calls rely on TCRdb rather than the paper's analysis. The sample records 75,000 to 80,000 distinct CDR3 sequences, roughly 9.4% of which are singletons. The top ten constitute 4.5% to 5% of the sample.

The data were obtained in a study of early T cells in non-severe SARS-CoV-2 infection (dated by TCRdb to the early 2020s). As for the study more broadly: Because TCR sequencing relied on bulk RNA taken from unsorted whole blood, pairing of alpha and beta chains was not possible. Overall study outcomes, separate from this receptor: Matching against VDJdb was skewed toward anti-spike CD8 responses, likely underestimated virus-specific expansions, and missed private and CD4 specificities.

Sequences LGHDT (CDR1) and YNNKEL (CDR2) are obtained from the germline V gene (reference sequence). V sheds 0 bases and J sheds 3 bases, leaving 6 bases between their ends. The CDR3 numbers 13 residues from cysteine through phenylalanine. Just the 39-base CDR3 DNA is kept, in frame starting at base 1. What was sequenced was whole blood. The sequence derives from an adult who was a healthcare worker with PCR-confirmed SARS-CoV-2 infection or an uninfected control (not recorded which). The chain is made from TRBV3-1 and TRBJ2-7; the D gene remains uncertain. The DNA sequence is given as TGTGCCAGCAGCCAAGATAGTTACTACGAGCAGTACTTC. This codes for CASSQDSYYEQYF.